One and the same sample provided the 32 T cell receptor beta chains below, sequenced in a study of T cells in Graves' hyperthyroidism and ophthalmopathy. Template material for amplifying TCR beta CDR3 regions consisted of RNA transcripts. The HTBI set primed first-round TCR CDR3 RT-PCR. A single record per CDR3 protein comes from TCRdb applying MiXCR to the multiplex PCR reads. The table includes 400,000 to 500,000 distinct CDR3 sequences, around 15% detected once. The specimen sequenced was blood. The source of these receptors is a woman aged 18-29 years with Graves' hyperthyroidism.

This clonotype was counted many times. The genes are TRBV7-9 and TRBJ2-5, with no clear D. Trimming removed 1 base at V and 10 bases at J, with 25 bases between. The CDR3 has 17 amino acids. Germline-derived CDR1 and CDR2 are SEHNR and FQNEAQ (reference sequence). In DNA form, the CDR3 reads TGTGCCAGCAGCTTAGGGATAGCCGATACCTCCCTAGTAGACCAGTACTTC. This gives the protein CASSLGIADTSLVDQYF.

On this clonotype itself: Compared with germline, one end of the junction differs, possibly owing to a read error. The rearrangement joins TRBV12-3 or TRBV12-4 to TRBJ2-2; 12 positions match TRBD2. The CDR3 has 15 residues. The CDR3 nucleotides are TGTGCCAGCAGTCTAGCGGGAGGGTCAACCGGGGAGCTGCTTTTT. Translated, it gives CASSLAGGSTGELLF.

This clonotype was observed many times. DNA for the CDR3: TGTGCCAGCAGCCCCTCCGGGAGCCTTTACCAAGAGACCCAGTACTTC. This codes for CASSPSGSLYQETQYF. This chain connects TRBV3-1 to TRBJ2-5, with TRBD2 as a possible D gene (6 bases). The V gene lost 4 bases and the J gene lost 0 bases, with 15 bases spanning the gap. Germline assignment: CDR1 LGHDT and CDR2 YNNKEL (reference sequence). The CDR3 loop spans 16 amino acids.

V gene TRBV10-3 combines with J gene TRBJ1-2; TRBD1 is a possible D gene (6 bases). Trimming cost V 3 bases and J 5 bases, with 13 bases left between them. Germline V gene lookup returns CDR1 ENHRY and CDR2 SYGVKD. The CDR3 sequence is 14 residues long. CDR3 nucleotides: TGTGCCATCAGTGATCGAGGGGGTCCGTATGGCTACACCTTC. It specifies CAISDRGGPYGYTF.

This clonotype was seen many times. V and J are TRBV2 and TRBJ1-6, with 8 nucleotides matching TRBD1. Germline V gene sequence: CDR1 SNHLY, CDR2 FYNNEI. The CDR3 covers 14 residues. With 5 bases clipped from V and 8 bases from J, the junction kept 5 bases outside the gene matches. The CDR3 region has the DNA TGTGCCAGCAGTACCACAGGGGGTTATTCACCCCTCCACTTT. Amino acid sequence: CASSTTGGYSPLHF. Full variable domain (missing parts from reference TRBV2 and TRBJ1-6): EPEVTQTPSHQVTQMGQEVILRCVPISNHLYFYWYRQILGQKVEFLVSFYNNEISEKSEIFDDQFSVERPDGSNFTLKIRSTKLEDSAMYFCASSTTGGYSPLHFGNGTRLTVT.

This clonotype was counted at least ten times. This sequence joins TRBV3-1 and TRBJ2-3; D remains ambiguous. Germline V gene data show CDR1 as LGHDT and CDR2 as YNNKEL (reference sequence). CDR3 length: 13 residues. Trimming pared 1 base from V and 6 bases from J, leaving 8 bases between. The CDR3 DNA reads as TGTGCCAGCAGCCAAGTCGCGTCGGATACGCAGTATTTT. Amino acid sequence: CASSQVASDTQYF.

In this sample, this clonotype turned up a few times. The chain carries TRBV30 and TRBJ2-1; 8 bases map to TRBD1. The CDR3 runs 12 residues. The V and J ends lost 5 bases and 6 bases, in that order; junction bases with no gene match: 3. Germline-derived CDR1 and CDR2 are GTSNPN and SVGIG (reference sequence). The CDR3 DNA follows: TGTGCCTGGGATACAGGGGGCAATGAGCAGTTCTTC. The encoded protein is CAWDTGGNEQFF.

In this sample, this clonotype turned up many times. The J gene is TRBJ1-6, the V gene TRBV20-1, with D possibly TRBD1 on 5 matching bases. V shed 4 bases and J shed 8 bases, with 12 bases lying between them. CDR1 DFQATT and CDR2 SNEGSKA come from the germline V gene (reference sequence). The CDR3 contains 13 residues. Here the CDR3 DNA reads TGCAGTGCTACCGGACATGTAGATTCACCCCTCCACTTT. Residues: CSATGHVDSPLHF.

The gene calls are TRBV10-3 and TRBJ2-7; 10 bases map to TRBD1. The trim removed 5 bases at V and 3 bases at J, leaving 7 bases unmatched. The V gene's germline CDR1 is ENHRY and CDR2 SYGVKD. The CDR3 is 15 residues long. CDR3 in DNA: TGTGCCATCAGTAGGGACAGGGGCGAGGGCTACGAGCAGTACGTC. Amino acid sequence: CAISRDRGEGYEQYV.

This chain joins TRBV6-2 or TRBV6-3 and TRBJ2-7; D remains ambiguous. The V end lost 6 bases, the J end lost 6 bases, and 18 bases lay between the germline ends. Germline V gene sequence: CDR1 MNHEY, CDR2 SVGEGT. The CDR3 contains 14 residues. The CDR3 bases are TGTGCCAGCAGCAATTCATGGAAGGGTGGCGAGCAGTACTTC. It codes for CASSNSWKGGEQYF.

This clonotype came up a few times. The chain employs TRBV27 and TRBJ2-4; D tentatively reads TRBD1 or TRBD2 (7 bases each). The CDR3 is 14 residues long. V dropped 6 bases and J dropped 4 bases, with 13 bases sitting between them. Looked up from germline, CDR1 is MNHEY and CDR2 is SMNVEV (reference sequence). The CDR3 bases are TGTGCCAGCAGCAGGGGGGGTCCTAAAAACATTCAGTACTTC. This gives the protein CASSRGGPKNIQYF.

With respect to this clonotype: A clone one base away is much larger, so this may be a read error. The rearrangement links TRBV12-3 or TRBV12-4 to TRBJ2-1, with 11 positions matching TRBD1. CDR3 size: 14 residues. In DNA form, the CDR3 reads TGTGACAGCAGCCCCCGGACAGGGGGCCGGGAGCAGTTCTTC. This codes for CDSSPRTGGREQFF.

This clonotype has at least ten counts. This chain links TRBV27 with TRBJ1-1, with D possibly matching TRBD1 (6 bases). The CDR3 extends over 13 amino acids. Between the trimmed V and J ends, which lost 8 bases and 3 bases, there was a span of 13 bases. CDR1 is MNHEY, CDR2 SMNVEV, per germline (reference sequence). The CDR3 DNA reads TGTGCCAGCGGGCCTAGGGGGGACACTGAAGCTTTCTTT. Its translation is CASGPRGDTEAFF.

V usage is TRBV12-3 or TRBV12-4 and J usage is TRBJ2-2, with 11 bases lining up with TRBD2. The V gene end was trimmed by 2 bases and the J gene end by 3 bases; junction bases not matched to a gene: 2. This CDR3 has 16 residues. The CDR3 DNA is TGTGCCAGCAGTTTAATAGCGGGAGGGTACACCGGGGAGCTGTTTTTT. It yields the protein CASSLIAGGYTGELFF.

This clonotype was detected ten times or more. The chain joins TRBV14 to TRBJ1-2; a possible D gene is TRBD1 (6 bases). The CDR3 extends over 15 amino acids. Germline CDR1 reads SGHDN; CDR2 reads FVKESK. V lost 3 bases and J 3 bases, leaving 14 bases between the germline ends. CDR3 region: CASSHSRGADYGYTF. Written as DNA, the CDR3 is TGTGCCAGCAGCCATTCGAGGGGGGCCGACTATGGCTACACCTTC.

This clonotype has ten or more counts. The chain has TRBV27 and TRBJ2-7, with a possible D match to TRBD2 (5 bases). The CDR3 runs 15 residues. Deletions cut 2 bases from V and 0 bases from J, with 11 bases between. CDR1 is MNHEY and CDR2 is SMNVEV in the germline V gene (reference sequence). In nucleotides, the CDR3 is TGTGCCAGCAGTTTACGCGGGTTTGACTCCTACGAGCAGTACTTC. It codes for CASSLRGFDSYEQYF.

CDR3 residues: CATSRDVLAGGNYEQFF. DNA of the CDR3: TGTGCCACCAGCAGAGATGTCCTAGCGGGAGGTAACTATGAGCAGTTCTTC. V usage is TRBV15 and J usage is TRBJ2-1; 11 nucleotides line up with TRBD2. CDR1 LNHNV and CDR2 YYDKDF come from the germline V gene (reference sequence). This CDR3 comprises 17 residues. The trim removed 0 bases at V and 8 bases at J, leaving 9 bases unmatched.

Only a few counts were recorded for this clonotype. V is TRBV7-9 and J is TRBJ1-2; D remains ambiguous. This CDR3 is built from 13 residues. Trimming removed 2 bases from V and 1 base from J, with 5 bases in between. Germline V gene sequence: CDR1 SEHNR, CDR2 FQNEAQ (reference sequence). CDR3 in amino acids: CASSLTDNYGYTF. CDR3 bases: TGTGCCAGCAGCTTAACAGATAACTATGGCTACACCTTC.

This clonotype was recorded at least ten times. The chain couples TRBV10-3 to TRBJ2-5; possible D gene TRBD2, 6 bases. The germline V gene has CDR1 ENHRY and CDR2 SYGVKD. Trimming left V 6 bases short and J 4 bases short, with 18 bases between. The CDR3 runs to 15 residues. CDR3 region: CAISSLGGAGETQYF. CDR3 nucleotide sequence: TGTGCCATCAGCTCCTTAGGAGGGGCGGGAGAGACCCAGTACTTC.

Many counts were recorded for this clonotype. The J gene is TRBJ2-1, the V gene TRBV10-1, with D unresolved. Trimming took 0 bases from V and 6 from J, leaving 6 bases between them. The germline V gene has CDR1 WNHNN and CDR2 SYGVQD (reference sequence). This CDR3 has 13 residues. The CDR3 reads CASSESQSNEQFF. CDR3 in DNA: TGCGCCAGCAGTGAGTCACAGAGCAATGAGCAGTTCTTC.

This clonotype was found many times. The gene calls are TRBV2 and TRBJ1-4; perhaps TRBD1 as D (5 bases). CDR3 length equals 14 residues. Per the germline V gene, CDR1 is SNHLY and CDR2 is FYNNEI. V was cut by 3 bases and J by 5 bases, with 10 bases left in between. The CDR3 coding sequence is TGTGCCAGCAGTGAGAGGGGCGGGAATGAAAAACTGTTTTTT. Its protein is CASSERGGNEKLFF.

This clonotype was counted ten times or more. The chain uses TRBV29-1 and TRBJ2-3; D remains unclear. V gave up 7 bases and J gave up 0 bases, with 14 bases separating them. Germline V gene lookup returns CDR1 SQVTM and CDR2 ANQGSEA. The CDR3 is made up of 14 amino acids. The CDR3 reads CSAPDRSSTDTQYF. The CDR3 nucleotides read TGCAGCGCCCCTGACCGAAGTAGCACAGATACGCAGTATTTT.

Points on this clonotype: A much larger clone differs from this one at a single base, so this may be a read error. This chain connects TRBV5-5 to TRBJ2-5, with D perhaps being TRBD1 or TRBD2 (5 bases each). Germline assignment: CDR1 SGHKS and CDR2 YYEKEE (reference sequence). The V gene lost 4 bases and the J gene lost 3 bases, with 10 bases spanning the gap. This CDR3 is 13 amino acids long. CDR3 loop: CASSARGEETQYF. In DNA, the CDR3 is TGTGCCAGCAGCGCTCGAGGGGAAGAGACCCAGTACTTC.

This clonotype showed up many times. The J gene is TRBJ1-1, the V gene TRBV29-1; D gene ambiguous. V gave up 6 bases and J gave up 1 base, with 9 bases separating them. CDR3 length: 12 amino acids. Germline CDR1 SQVTM, CDR2 ANQGSEA. This CDR3 reads CSVIGRNTEAFF. In nucleotides, the CDR3 is TGCAGCGTGATCGGAAGGAACACTGAAGCTTTCTTT. Variable domain in full (rest from reference TRBV29-1 and TRBJ1-1): SAVISQKPSRDICQRGTSLTIQCQVDSQVTMMFWYRQQPGQSLTLIATANQGSEATYESGFVIDKFPISRPNLTFSTLTVSNMSPEDSSIYLCSVIGRNTEAFFGQGTRLTVV.

Many counts were recorded for this clonotype. The chain uses TRBV12-3 or TRBV12-4 and TRBJ2-1; the D gene is possibly TRBD2 (5 bases). CDR3 length equals 13 residues. With 10 bases removed from V and 9 bases from J, the gap between germline ends came to 19 bases. The CDR3 loop is CAIASPERTEQFF. The CDR3 nucleotides read TGTGCCATAGCTAGCCCCGAGAGGACTGAGCAGTTCTTC.

The sample holds a few counts of this clonotype. The genes are TRBV4-1 and TRBJ1-2, with D possibly being TRBD1 (6 bases). CDR1 MGHRA and CDR2 YSYEKL come from the germline V gene. The CDR3 is 15 amino acids. V lost 1 base, J lost 7 bases, and 16 bases lay in between. The CDR3 sequence is CASSQVRQGFAGYTF. As DNA, the CDR3 is TGCGCCAGCAGCCAAGTTAGGCAGGGGTTTGCTGGCTACACCTTC.

This clonotype was counted only a few times. The V and J genes are TRBV2 and TRBJ2-1, with 10 bases aligning to TRBD2. CDR1 is SNHLY and CDR2 is FYNNEI in the germline V gene. The J segment lost 15 bases and the V segment lost 3 bases, leaving 8 bases of the junction unmatched. CDR3 length: 13 amino acids. The DNA of the CDR3 is TGTGCCAGCAGTGAGGGCTCCGGGACTAGCGTGTTCTTC. It is translated as CASSEGSGTSVFF.

This clonotype was detected once. This chain uses TRBV20-1 with TRBJ2-7; D is perhaps TRBD1 (6 bases). Germline CDR1 is DFQATT and CDR2 is SNEGSKA (reference sequence). The CDR3 covers 13 residues. The V gene lost 1 base and the J gene lost 3 bases, with 10 bases spanning the gap. DNA of the CDR3: TGCAGTGCTAGAGCCAGGGGCCACTACGAGCAGTACTTC. Encoded protein: CSARARGHYEQYF.

This clonotype was found many times. The chain has TRBV30 and TRBJ1-6, with 10 positions matching TRBD1. The V and J ends lost 3 bases and 10 bases, in that order; junction bases with no gene match: 9. The CDR3 is 15 residues long. Germline CDR1 is GTSNPN and CDR2 is SVGIG (reference sequence). The CDR3 region has the DNA TGTGCCTGGAGCCCTCACCGGGACAGGGGCTCACCCCTCCACTTT. As protein: CAWSPHRDRGSPLHF.

J is TRBJ1-2 and V is TRBV6-1, with a possible D match to TRBD1 (5 bases). Germline CDR1 MNHNS, CDR2 SASEGT. This CDR3 comprises 15 residues. V was trimmed by 9 bases and J by 5 bases, leaving 22 bases between them. In DNA form, the CDR3 reads TGTGCCAGTATGGGCGGGGGACCCAGGGAGTATGGCTACACCTTC. Translation gives CASMGGGPREYGYTF.

This clonotype has ten or more counts. The chain is built from TRBV7-3 and TRBJ2-1, with 11 positions matching TRBD2. Germline V lookup: CDR1 SGHTA, CDR2 FQGTGA. The CDR3 totals 16 residues. With 3 bases clipped from V and 7 bases from J, the junction kept 8 bases outside the gene matches. CDR3 sequence (DNA): TGTGCCAGCAGCTTTAGCGGGAGGGCCAAGGTGAATGAGCAGTTCTTC. This gives the protein CASSFSGRAKVNEQFF.

This clonotype was picked up many times. This chain joins TRBV6-1 and TRBJ2-7; 10 bases fit TRBD1. Germline values: CDR1 MNHNS, CDR2 SASEGT. J lost 6 bases, V lost 2 bases, and 7 bases had no gene match. CDR3 length equals 15 residues. The CDR3 coding sequence is TGTGCCAGCAGTGAACGTTGGGACAGGGGTGGCGAGCAGTACTTC. Amino acids: CASSERWDRGGEQYF.